This entry lists 25 T cell receptor beta chains sequenced from one sample in a study of T cell clonotyping in hematopoietic cell transplantation. Generated by immunoSEQ multiplex PCR, the TCRdb table keeps only in-frame clones and is missing some. The sample has 12,000 to 15,000 clones; about 94% are singletons. The sequences come from PBMCs, collected 30 days after allogeneic stem cell transplant. These receptors originate from a male patient aged 55 to 70 who had an allogeneic stem cell transplant from an unrelated donor, so the T cells may come from the graft donor. Some clones in this sample may be carry-over from other donors' samples.

The CDR3 DNA follows: TGTGCCAGCAGTCTCGGACACAAGTCCACAGATACGCAGTATTTT. Its translation: CASSLGHKSTDTQYF. The chain joins TRBV2 to TRBJ2-3, with a possible D match to TRBD1 (5 bases). With 5 bases removed from V and 2 bases from J, the gap between germline ends came to 14 bases. This CDR3 has 15 residues. Germline CDR1 reads SNHLY; CDR2 reads FYNNEI. The full variable domain, rest sourced from reference TRBV2 and TRBJ2-3, is EPEVTQTPSHQVTQMGQEVILRCVPISNHLYFYWYRQILGQKVEFLVSFYNNEISEKSEIFDDQFSVERPDGSNFTLKIRSTKLEDSAMYFCASSLGHKSTDTQYFGPGTRLTVL.

V and J are TRBV5-1 and TRBJ2-7; 13 positions match TRBD2. The V gene's germline CDR1 is SGHRS and CDR2 YFSETQ. After removal of 4 bases from V and 1 base from J, the junction contained 5 bases not matched to a gene. The CDR3 is 16 amino acids. The CDR3 DNA reads as TGCGCCAGCAGCCCCCTGACTAGCGGGGGGTCCTACGAGCAGTACTTC. Residues: CASSPLTSGGSYEQYF.

The V gene is TRBV29-1, the J gene TRBJ2-7, with 8 bases fitting TRBD1. V trimming: 4 bases; J trimming: 0 bases; junction bases outside the gene matches: 2. Germline V gene data show CDR1 as SQVTM and CDR2 as ANQGSEA. This CDR3 region has 13 residues. The CDR3 DNA is TGCAGCGTTGGACAGGGGAGCTCCTACGAGCAGTACTTC. Its protein product is CSVGQGSSYEQYF.

The rearrangement links TRBV10-3 to TRBJ2-7; 8 bases are a match to TRBD1. Germline loops: CDR1 ENHRY, CDR2 SYGVKD. After removal of 10 bases from V and 12 bases from J, the junction contained 20 bases not matched to a gene. This CDR3 has 14 residues. The CDR3 nucleotides are TGTGCCACCCTCGGGCTCAGGGGGCCTCCCGTCATGTACTTC. This encodes CATLGLRGPPVMYF.

The V and J genes are TRBV6-5 and TRBJ1-1; possibly TRBD1 for D (6 bases). V lost 2 bases to trimming and J lost 4 bases, with 8 bases between them. CDR3 length: 13 amino acids. In germline, CDR1 is MNHEY, CDR2 SVGAGI. The CDR3 is CASSYGGLTEAFF. As DNA, the CDR3 is TGTGCCAGCAGTTACGGGGGGCTCACTGAAGCTTTCTTT.

The J gene is TRBJ2-7, the V gene TRBV7-6; 11 bases align to TRBD2. The V segment lost 4 bases and the J segment 1 base; nucleotides outside the gene matches: 3. CDR3 size: 15 residues. CDR1 is SGHVS and CDR2 is FNYEAQ in the germline V gene. The CDR3 here is CASSSGTSGSYEQYF. CDR3 sequence (DNA): TGTGCCAGCAGCTCAGGGACTAGCGGATCCTACGAGCAGTACTTC.

This chain joins TRBV13 and TRBJ2-5; TRBD2 might be the D (5 bases). Germline CDR1 PRHDT, CDR2 FYEKMQ (reference sequence). Trimming pared 4 bases from V and 5 bases from J, leaving 17 bases between. The CDR3 length is 15 residues. CDR3 nucleotides: TGTGCCAGCAGCTCATCCGGACTCTCCGGGGAGACCCAGTACTTC. Protein product: CASSSSGLSGETQYF.

The chain has TRBV19 and TRBJ2-2, with D perhaps TRBD2 (5 bases). CDR3 length: 15 residues. The V end lost 1 base, the J end lost 7 bases, and 13 bases lay between the germline ends. Germline values: CDR1 LNHDA, CDR2 SQIVND (reference sequence). The CDR3 nucleotides read TGTGCCAGTAGTATAGGGACTCAGACGATCGGGGAGCTGTTTTTT. Protein: CASSIGTQTIGELFF. The whole variable domain, filled in from reference TRBV19 and TRBJ2-2, reads DGGITQSPKYLFRKEGQNVTLSCEQNLNHDAMYWYRQDPGQGLRLIYYSQIVNDFQKGDIAEGYSVSREKKESFPLTVTSAQKNPTAFYLCASSIGTQTIGELFFGEGSRLTVL.

V is TRBV7-2 and J is TRBJ2-3; D is uncertain. This CDR3 is 14 amino acids long. Deletions cut 5 bases from V and 2 bases from J, with 11 bases between. The germline V gene encodes CDR1 SGHTA and CDR2 FQGNSA. CDR3 loop: CASSAPESTDTQYF. In nucleotides, the CDR3 is TGTGCCAGCAGCGCCCCAGAATCCACAGATACGCAGTATTTT.

With respect to this clone: A junction boundary mismatches the germline segment, possibly from a read error. The V call is TRBV6-5, the J call TRBJ2-7, with 9 nucleotides matching TRBD1. The V gene's germline CDR1 is MNHEY and CDR2 SVGAGI. The CDR3 extends over 15 amino acids. The chain's CDR3 is CASSYSGTGSFEQYF. The CDR3 DNA follows: TGTGCCAGCAGTTACTCAGGGACAGGGTCCTTCGAGCAGTACTTC.

The V gene is TRBV14, the J gene TRBJ1-1, with D uncertain. V lost 0 bases to trimming and J lost 0 bases, with 2 bases between them. Germline V CDR1 and CDR2: SGHDN, FVKESK. This CDR3 comprises 13 residues. CDR3 coding DNA: TGTGCCAGCAGCCAAGAGATGAACACTGAAGCTTTCTTT. It translates to CASSQEMNTEAFF.

The V gene is TRBV28, the J gene TRBJ1-5; D is uncertain. Trimming took off 6 bases at V and 3 bases at J, with 12 bases between the two ends. The CDR3 consists of 14 residues. Germline assignment: CDR1 MDHEN and CDR2 SYDVKM. In nucleotides, the CDR3 is TGTGCCAGCAGGGGTCCAGCTACCAATCAGCCCCAGCATTTT. Translation: CASRGPATNQPQHF. The entire variable domain, with the rest obtained from reference TRBV28 and TRBJ1-5, is as follows: DVKVTQSSRYLVKRTGEKVFLECVQDMDHENMFWYRQDPGLGLRLIYFSYDVKMKEKGDIPEGYSVSREKKERFSLILESASTNQTSMYLCASRGPATNQPQHFGDGTRLSIL.

The chain combines TRBV7-2 with TRBJ1-2; TRBD1 aligns across 8 bases. The CDR3 consists of 14 residues. J lost 4 bases, V lost 1 base, and 2 bases had no gene match. Per germline, CDR1 SGHTA and CDR2 FQGNSA. The DNA for the CDR3 is TGTGCCAGCAGCTTAGGTGGGACAGGCTATGGCTACACCTTC. Translating gives CASSLGGTGYGYTF.

The V and J genes are TRBV7-9 and TRBJ2-1; D not resolved. Trimming took off 4 bases at V and 4 bases at J, with 11 bases between the two ends. Germline V gives CDR1 SEHNR, CDR2 FQNEAQ (reference sequence). The CDR3 runs to 14 residues. This chain's CDR3 is CASSSSRSYNEQFF. The CDR3 DNA reads TGTGCCAGCAGCTCCAGTCGGTCGTACAATGAGCAGTTCTTC.

V and J are TRBV7-9 and TRBJ2-6; TRBD1 matches 10 bases. Looked up from germline, CDR1 is SEHNR and CDR2 is FQNEAQ (reference sequence). Losses at the gene ends were 8 bases for V and 0 bases for J; bases not matched to a gene: 7. There are 17 residues in the CDR3. The CDR3 loop is CASPRDRGGSGANVLTF. The CDR3, as DNA: TGTGCCAGCCCTCGGGACAGGGGTGGCTCTGGGGCCAACGTCCTGACTTTC.

The V and J genes are TRBV19 and TRBJ2-3, with D tentatively TRBD1 (6 bases). Germline CDR1 reads LNHDA; CDR2 reads SQIVND (reference sequence). V was shortened by 5 bases and J by 5 bases, with 14 bases between the two germline ends. The CDR3 sequence is 14 residues long. CDR3 loop: CASSVTGGLDTQYF. The CDR3, as DNA: TGTGCCAGTAGTGTGACAGGAGGACTAGATACGCAGTATTTT.

V and J are TRBV14 and TRBJ1-6, with no clear D. Germline lookup yields CDR1 SGHDN and CDR2 FVKESK. CDR3 length: 15 amino acids. Trimming pared 2 bases from V and 7 bases from J, leaving 12 bases between. CDR3 sequence reads: CASSQNRAPNSPLHF. The DNA of the CDR3 is TGTGCCAGCAGCCAAAACCGAGCCCCCAATTCACCCCTCCACTTT.

By proportion, this clone is large. The chain joins TRBV5-1 to TRBJ1-2, with TRBD1 identical over 9 bases. The CDR3 runs 16 residues. Germline V lookup: CDR1 SGHRS, CDR2 YFSETQ. V gave up 0 bases and J gave up 4 bases; unmatched junction bases: 7. The CDR3 DNA reads as TGCGCCAGCAGCTTGGCCGGGGACAGGGACCCCTATGGCTACACCTTC. Translated: CASSLAGDRDPYGYTF. Variable domain in full (rest from reference TRBV5-1 and TRBJ1-2): KAGVTQTPRYLIKTRGQQVTLSCSPISGHRSVSWYQQTPGQGLQFLFEYFSETQRNKGNFPGRFSGRQFSNSRSEMNVSTLELGDSALYLCASSLAGDRDPYGYTFGSGTRLTVV.

The chain recombines TRBV10-3 with TRBJ1-2; maybe TRBD1 (6 bases). The CDR3 loop spans 13 amino acids. CDR1 is ENHRY and CDR2 is SYGVKD in the germline V gene. With 4 bases removed from V and 3 bases from J, the gap between germline ends came to 9 bases. CDR3 sequence: CAISVRGDYGYTF. The CDR3 region has the DNA TGTGCCATCAGTGTCAGGGGAGACTATGGCTACACCTTC.

The V call is TRBV7-2, the J call TRBJ2-3, with TRBD1 matching over 8 bases. This CDR3 is built from 16 residues. With 2 bases clipped from V and 1 base from J, the junction kept 5 bases outside the gene matches. Germline assignment: CDR1 SGHTA and CDR2 FQGNSA. The CDR3 sequence is CASSLLADRGTDTQYF. The CDR3 DNA follows: TGTGCCAGCAGCTTATTGGCGGACAGGGGCACAGATACGCAGTATTTT.

The chain employs TRBV7-9 and TRBJ1-2; D call uncertain. The CDR3 runs 14 residues. Trimming left V 1 base short and J 2 bases short, with 8 bases between. Germline CDR1 and CDR2: SEHNR and FQNEAQ (reference sequence). CDR3 sequence reads: CASSLVVSNYGYTF. CDR3 DNA: TGTGCCAGCAGCTTAGTGGTCAGCAACTATGGCTACACCTTC. The whole variable domain, remainder taken from reference TRBV7-9 and TRBJ1-2, is DTGVSQNPRHKITKRGQNVTFRCDPISEHNRLYWYRQTLGQGPEFLTYFQNEAQLEKSRLLSDRFSAERPKGSFSTLEIQRTEQGDSAMYLCASSLVVSNYGYTFGSGTRLTVV.

The chain uses TRBV11-2 and TRBJ1-4; no firm D call. Germline V lookup: CDR1 SGHAT, CDR2 FQNNGV. The V end lost 3 bases, the J end lost 6 bases, and 8 bases lay between the germline ends. The CDR3 is 13 residues long. DNA of the CDR3: TGTGCCAGCAGCTTCGAGCTGGATGAAAAACTGTTTTTT. Translated: CASSFELDEKLFF.

The chain carries TRBV6-1 and TRBJ2-7; TRBD2 is a possible D gene (6 bases). CDR1 MNHNS and CDR2 SASEGT come from the germline V gene. The CDR3 length is 14 residues. The V gene lost 9 bases and the J gene lost 3 bases, with 18 bases spanning the gap. This chain's CDR3 is CASSQRSGSYEQYF. In DNA, the CDR3 is TGTGCCAGTAGTCAAAGGTCCGGGAGCTACGAGCAGTACTTC.

The rearrangement uses TRBV7-2 and TRBJ2-7; D tentatively reads TRBD1 or TRBD2 (5 bases each). CDR1 and CDR2 from the germline V gene are SGHTA and FQGNSA. The CDR3 sequence is 12 residues long. Trimming stripped 6 bases from V and 10 bases from J, with 16 bases between. The CDR3: CASSVRWDQQYF. As DNA, the CDR3 is TGTGCCAGCAGTGTGCGGTGGGACCAACAGTACTTC.

The V call is TRBV7-2, the J call TRBJ2-7; D assignment may be TRBD1 or TRBD2 (6 bases each). The CDR3 runs to 13 residues. Germline CDR1 SGHTA, CDR2 FQGNSA. V was shortened by 5 bases and J by 6 bases, with 14 bases between the two germline ends. CDR3 nucleotide sequence: TGTGCCAGCAGCCAAATAGAGGGGGGCGAGCAGTACTTC. Its translation: CASSQIEGGEQYF.